This T cell receptor beta chain was found in a study of glioma-infiltrating T cells. The iRepertoire nested amplicon-rescue multiplex PCR amplified TCR alpha and beta CDR3s from RNA. Tissue mRNA or PBMC total RNA, roughly 95-400 ng, went into one-step reverse transcription and amplification. TCRdb re-called the multiplex PCR reads through MiXCR, storing one row per CDR3 protein. Counted here are under 200,000 distinct CDR3 sequences, around 42% occurring once; the ten biggest clones make up 5% to 5.5%. Sequencing used glioma tissue, nonneoplastic brain tissue, or PBMCs (not recorded which). This receptor was taken from a human donor with low-grade glioma or glioblastoma, undergoing nonglioma brain surgery, or in good health (not recorded which).

CDR3 sequence: CSAAVGSVSFF. The CDR3 DNA is TGCAGCGCAGCGGTGGGTAGCGTGTCGTTCTTC. J is TRBJ2-1 and V is TRBV29-1; perhaps TRBD2 as D (5 bases). V dropped 7 bases and J dropped 15 bases, with 19 bases sitting between them. Germline CDR1 is SQVTM and CDR2 is ANQGSEA. This CDR3 has 11 residues.